This T cell receptor beta chain stems from a study of blood T cell repertoires in COVID-19 (dated by TCRdb to about 2020). About the study as a whole: The collaborator samples originated in the United States, Italy and Spain and spanned the acute and convalescent phases of COVID-19. The samples were drawn from the first 160 participants of the ongoing ImmuneRACE study and from over 950 subjects provided by 6 global collaborators. The prospective study material was composed of cDNA or gDNA derived from T cells, B-cell-depleted T cells, or PBMCs. The sample metadata nearly always contained a de-identified subject ID, COVID-19 status, age in years and sex. A freely available public database, intended as a resource for researchers studying the immune response to SARS-CoV-2, is where the repertoires were released. Deeply sampled blood TCRbeta repertoires from subjects exposed to, actively infected with, or recovered from COVID-19 were included in the dataset. HLA class I and class II types, where available, came from metadata supplied by the sample provider rather than from assay-based typing. Here is what the overall study found, with its caveats: The quantity of clinical and demographic metadata differed by source and by participant and was supplied without curation.

Turning to this clone: The target of this receptor is not known. Base qualities are missing; no much larger clone stands one base away.

Whole blood was collected in K2EDTA tubes by collaborating institutions according to the institutions' own protocols. For TCRbeta analysis, collaborators shipped samples as frozen whole blood, isolated PBMCs, or DNA extracted from either of those sample types. The immunoSEQ Assay, a bias-controlled multiplex PCR, was used to amplify TCRbeta CDR3 regions from genomic DNA. In the original analysis: Nucleated cell counts per sample were estimated from amplification of reference gene primers within the assay. To quantify the absolute abundance of each unique TCRbeta CDR3 rearrangement, sequence reads were collapsed and filtered. For each sample, productive Simpson clonality was calculated as the square root of Simpson's diversity index across productive rearrangements. Here the immuneACCESS table is served through TCRdb, limited to in-frame sequences with V and J called. Missing clones are a known gap in these copies; in checked studies unresolved V genes cover under half, and the rest lacks a known reason. For V, J and clone size, that table is used; D and trimming come from the DNA. The sample records fewer than 120,000 clones, around 90% of which are singletons. In total, the top ten clones hold 4.8% of the sample.

The specimen was peripheral blood. The TCR was taken from a human donor in a cohort sampled during active COVID-19.

In nucleotide form, the sequence is TGTGCCTGGACCCCACAGGGCGTCGATAATTCACCCCTCCACTTT. Its protein product is CAWTPQGVDNSPLHF. The rearrangement combines TRBV30 with TRBJ1-6; TRBD1 is perhaps the D gene, given 6 matching bases. Trimming removed 4 bases from V and 5 bases from J, leaving 15 bases between the germline ends. From the cysteine through the phenylalanine, the CDR3 covers 15 amino acids. The entry retains the CDR3 DNA only, 45 bases that are in frame from base 1. The germline V gene (reference sequence) provides CDR1 GTSNPN and CDR2 SVGIG.